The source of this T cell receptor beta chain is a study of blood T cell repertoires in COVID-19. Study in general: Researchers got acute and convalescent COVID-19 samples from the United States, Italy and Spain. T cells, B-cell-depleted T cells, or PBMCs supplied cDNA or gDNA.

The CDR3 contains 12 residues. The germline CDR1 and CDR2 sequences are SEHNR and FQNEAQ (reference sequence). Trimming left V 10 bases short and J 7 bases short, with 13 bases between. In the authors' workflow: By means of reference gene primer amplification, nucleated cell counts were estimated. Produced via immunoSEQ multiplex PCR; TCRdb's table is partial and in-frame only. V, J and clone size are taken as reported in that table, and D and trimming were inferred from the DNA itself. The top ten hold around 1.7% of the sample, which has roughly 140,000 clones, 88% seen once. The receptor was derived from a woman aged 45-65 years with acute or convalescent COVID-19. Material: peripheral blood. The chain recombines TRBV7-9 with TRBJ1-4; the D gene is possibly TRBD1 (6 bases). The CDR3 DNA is TGTGCCATCCCTCGGGGGGCTGAAAAACTGTTTTTT. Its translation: CAIPRGAEKLFF.